This entry lists 17 T cell receptor beta chains sequenced from one sample in a study of blood T cell repertoires in COVID-19. TCRdb's table, derived via immunoSEQ multiplex PCR, lists solely in-frame clones and lacks some. The sample records fewer than 450,000 clones, 88% being singletons. Specimen: peripheral blood. These receptors came from a woman aged 45-65 years with COVID-19, enrolled during active disease.

The chain combines TRBV4-1 with TRBJ2-1; 11 positions agree with TRBD1. There are 16 residues in the CDR3. Germline lookup yields CDR1 MGHRA and CDR2 YSYEKL. With V trimmed by 0 bases and J by 6 bases, 4 bases remained unmatched. In DNA form, the CDR3 reads TGCGCCAGCAGCCAAGATTCAGGGACAGGGGGCAATGAGCAGTTCTTC. This gives the protein CASSQDSGTGGNEQFF.

This clone was seen only once. The CDR3 loop reads CASSAGRYQPQHF. The CDR3 bases are TGTGCCAGTAGTGCGGGACGGTATCAGCCCCAGCATTTT. The chain has TRBV19 and TRBJ1-5, with a weak D call TRBD1 (5 bases). The ends were cut back, 5 bases at V and 5 bases at J, with 10 bases in the middle. The CDR3 runs 13 residues. Per germline, CDR1 LNHDA and CDR2 SQIVND (reference sequence).

The chain links TRBV5-1 to TRBJ2-2, with D tentatively TRBD2 (6 bases). CDR1 SGHRS and CDR2 YFSETQ come from the germline V gene. The germline V and J ends were trimmed by 3 bases and 7 bases, with 10 bases remaining between them. The CDR3 has 13 residues. For the CDR3, the DNA is TGCGCCAGCAGCTGGACGGGAGACGGGGAGCTGTTTTTT. As protein: CASSWTGDGELFF.

This sequence joins TRBV5-1 and TRBJ2-3; 10 bases agree with TRBD1. The CDR3 spans 16 residues. V trimming: 7 bases; J trimming: 4 bases; junction bases outside the gene matches: 12. Per germline, CDR1 SGHRS and CDR2 YFSETQ. The CDR3 protein is CASREGGQGLADTQYF. The CDR3 DNA sequence: TGCGCCAGCCGTGAGGGGGGACAGGGGTTAGCAGATACGCAGTATTTT.

This clone was seen a single time. The V gene is TRBV9, the J gene TRBJ1-4, with D maybe TRBD1 (5 bases). The V end was cut by 7 bases, the J end by 5 bases, with 12 bases between. The CDR3 length is 13 residues. Germline values: CDR1 SGDLS, CDR2 YYNGEE. This CDR3 is CASGGEGNEKLFF. As DNA, the CDR3 is TGTGCCAGCGGGGGGGAAGGGAATGAAAAACTGTTTTTT. The full variable domain, in which reference TRBV9 and TRBJ1-4 provide the parts outside the CDR3, is DSGVTQTPKHLITATGQRVTLRCSPRSGDLSVYWYQQSLDQGLQFLIQYYNGEERAKGNILERFSAQQFPDLHSELNLSSLELGDSALYFCASGGEGNEKLFFGSGTQLSVL.

The chain has TRBV19 and TRBJ2-2; D perhaps matches TRBD2 (5 bases). CDR1 LNHDA and CDR2 SQIVND come from the germline V gene (reference sequence). The CDR3 extends over 14 amino acids. Trimming left V 5 bases short and J 6 bases short, with 13 bases between. The CDR3 sequence: CASSYGDQAGELFF. CDR3 in DNA: TGTGCCAGTAGTTACGGGGATCAAGCCGGGGAGCTGTTTTTT. The variable domain in full, with the rest retrieved from reference TRBV19 and TRBJ2-2, is DGGITQSPKYLFRKEGQNVTLSCEQNLNHDAMYWYRQDPGQGLRLIYYSQIVNDFQKGDIAEGYSVSREKKESFPLTVTSAQKNPTAFYLCASSYGDQAGELFFGEGSRLTVL.

This chain connects TRBV9 to TRBJ1-3, with D tentatively TRBD1 (6 bases). V lost 5 bases, J lost 5 bases, and 17 bases lay in between. Per the germline V gene, CDR1 is SGDLS and CDR2 is YYNGEE. The CDR3 is made up of 15 amino acids. Here the CDR3 reads CASSRRGGERNTIYF. In DNA form, the CDR3 reads TGTGCCAGCAGTCGTAGGGGGGGCGAAAGAAACACCATATATTTT.

V gene TRBV5-1 combines with J gene TRBJ2-4; D remains unclear. V dropped 2 bases and J dropped 5 bases, with 11 bases sitting between them. Germline V CDR1 and CDR2: SGHRS, YFSETQ. CDR3 length: 14 residues. CDR3 sequence: CASSFGQLENIQYF. CDR3 nucleotide sequence: TGCGCCAGCAGCTTTGGGCAGCTGGAAAACATTCAGTACTTC.

The V call is TRBV2, the J call TRBJ2-1; 10 bases are a match to TRBD2. CDR1 is SNHLY and CDR2 is FYNNEI in the germline V gene. This CDR3 spans 16 amino acids. The J segment lost 4 bases and the V segment lost 1 base, leaving 4 bases of the junction unmatched. The CDR3 DNA sequence: TGTGCCAGCAGTGAAGGAGCGGGGGGGAATTACAATGAGCAGTTCTTC. It specifies CASSEGAGGNYNEQFF.

The rearrangement uses TRBV5-5 and TRBJ2-1; D possibly corresponds to TRBD2 (7 bases). Trimming cost V 4 bases and J 2 bases, with 10 bases left between them. The CDR3 consists of 14 residues. Germline CDR1 SGHKS, CDR2 YYEKEE (reference sequence). CDR3 sequence: CASSRGAPYNEQFF. The CDR3 region has the DNA TGTGCCAGCAGCCGGGGGGCACCCTACAATGAGCAGTTCTTC.

This rearrangement joins TRBV7-9 to TRBJ2-1; a possible D gene is TRBD2 (7 bases). The V gene's germline CDR1 is SEHNR and CDR2 FQNEAQ (reference sequence). The CDR3 length is 14 residues. V shed 5 bases and J shed 8 bases, with 16 bases lying between them. CDR3 sequence: CASSPRGGWDEQFF. For the CDR3, the DNA is TGTGCCAGCAGCCCGAGGGGGGGCTGGGATGAGCAGTTCTTC.

This chain uses TRBV14 with TRBJ1-2, with a tentative D call TRBD1 (6 bases). The CDR3 length is 13 residues. V shed 2 bases and J shed 6 bases, with 10 bases lying between them. Germline V gene data show CDR1 as SGHDN and CDR2 as FVKESK. The CDR3 sequence is CASSQRGTDGYTF. The CDR3 DNA follows: TGTGCCAGCAGCCAAAGGGGGACGGATGGCTACACCTTC.

This chain links TRBV4-1 with TRBJ2-3; D is perhaps TRBD2 (6 bases). This CDR3 is 11 amino acids long. The V gene's germline CDR1 is MGHRA and CDR2 YSYEKL. V was clipped by 6 bases and J by 5 bases, with 6 bases between them. This CDR3 is CASRAGDTQYF. CDR3 DNA sequence: TGCGCCAGCAGAGCGGGAGATACGCAGTATTTT.

The chain is built from TRBV12-3 or TRBV12-4 and TRBJ1-2; the D gene is possibly TRBD1 (6 bases). Trimming left V 10 bases short and J 4 bases short, with 10 bases between. The CDR3 runs to 11 residues. In DNA, the CDR3 is TGTGCCATAAGGGGGATCTATGGCTACACCTTC. Amino acid sequence: CAIRGIYGYTF.

The rearrangement uses TRBV7-6 and TRBJ1-6; TRBD1 agrees at 7 bases. Germline values: CDR1 SGHVS, CDR2 FNYEAQ. The CDR3 is made up of 17 amino acids. Trimming removed 1 base from V and 6 bases from J; junction bases left unmatched: 9. DNA for the CDR3: TGTGCCAGCAGCTTAGGCCAAAGGGGGCCCGTTAATTCACCCCTCCACTTT. This gives the protein CASSLGQRGPVNSPLHF.

This chain uses TRBV4-1 with TRBJ1-2; maybe TRBD1 (5 bases). Trimming shortened V by 1 base and J by 13 bases, and 22 bases separated the two germline ends. This CDR3 is built from 15 residues. CDR1 is MGHRA, CDR2 YSYEKL, per germline. Here the CDR3 DNA reads TGCGCCAGCAGCCAAGTCGGGGGAAATGGGATTGGGGCCACCTTC. Its protein is CASSQVGGNGIGATF.

The rearrangement joins TRBV5-4 to TRBJ1-1; D gene unclear. Trimming removed 5 bases at V and 4 bases at J, with 18 bases between. This CDR3 is built from 15 residues. Germline V gene lookup returns CDR1 SGHNT and CDR2 YYREEE (reference sequence). The CDR3 DNA reads TGTGCCAGCAGTTCTAATACCCCACTTCCCACTGAAGCTTTCTTT. Encoded protein: CASSSNTPLPTEAFF.